This T cell receptor (beta chain) originates from a study of T-cell reconstitution after alpha-beta-depleted transplantation in children. Unique molecular identifiers featured in how the TCRbeta library was prepared. TCRdb passed the PCR reads through MiXCR, listing each CDR3 protein once. This table holds approximately 510,000 distinct CDR3 sequences, approximately 20% found once. CDR1 and CDR2 from the germline V gene are DFQATT and SNEGSKA (reference sequence). CDR3 size: 17 residues. The V segment lost 0 bases and the J segment 4 bases; nucleotides outside the gene matches: 14. This clonotype was observed a handful of times.

This clonotype was obtained from a human donor who donated a stem cell graft to a child with acute lymphoblastic leukemia. This specimen was PBMCs from the stem cell graft donor, taken from the stem cell graft. This sequence joins TRBV20-1 and TRBJ1-2; 7 bases agree with TRBD1. The CDR3, as DNA: TGCAGTGCTAGAGATCTTCGAGAAACAGGGGAAGGCTATGGCTACACCTTC. It specifies CSARDLRETGEGYGYTF.